This is a list of T cell receptor beta chains from one sample in a study of T cell repertoires in cytomegalovirus infection. MiXCR was run by TCRdb on the reads, yielding one entry per CDR3 protein. The data hold about 280,000 distinct CDR3 sequences, with about 20% observed a single time. Their recognized antigens are unknown. This specimen was cultured PBMCs, taken from culture after CMV antigen stimulation. Source of these receptors: a human donor in good health (CMV status not recorded). Some clones in this sample may be carry-over from other donors' samples. CDR3s include the opening cysteine and the closing phenylalanine or tryptophan. The D gene is left open where the match is weak. Clone size is stated in some rows and not others, as once, few, many or a class when expanded.

TRBV2	14	-	TRBJ1-1	few	CASRAHLGRTEAFF	TGTGCCAGCAGGGCCCACTTAGGGCGGACTGAAGCTTTCTTT
TRBV3-1	14	-	TRBJ2-1	few	CASSQPSGGNEQFF	TGTGCCAGCAGCCAACCCTCGGGCGGCAATGAGCAGTTCTTC
TRBV27	14	-	TRBJ1-4	-	CASSLQGFGEKLFF	TGTGCCAGCAGTCTCCAGGGTTTCGGTGAAAAACTGTTTTTT
TRBV5-1	14	-	TRBJ1-2	-	CASSPPGSNYGYTF	TGCGCCAGCAGCCCCCCGGGGAGTAACTATGGCTACACCTTC
TRBV4-3	18	-	TRBJ2-1	few	CASSQDPRWDFLGDEQFF	TGCGCCAGCAGCCAAGACCCGAGGTGGGACTTTTTAGGGGATGAGCAGTTCTTC
TRBV6-2/TRBV6-3	13	-	TRBJ1-2	few	CASNLPVQGGYTF	TGTGCCAGCAACTTACCGGTTCAGGGAGGCTACACCTTC
TRBV7-8	15	TRBD2	TRBJ2-1	many	CASSPIAGSYNEQFF	TGTGCCAGCAGCCCAATAGCGGGGTCCTACAATGAGCAGTTCTTC
TRBV28	14	-	TRBJ1-1	few	CASSSRQRGHEAFF	TGTGCCAGCAGTTCAAGACAGCGGGGGCATGAAGCTTTCTTT
TRBV10-3	14	-	TRBJ1-5	-	CATQDRINNQPQHF	TGTGCCACACAAGACCGGATAAACAATCAGCCCCAGCATTTT
TRBV12-3/TRBV12-4	14	-	TRBJ2-3	few	CASSRGRGTDTQYF	TGTGCCAGCAGTAGGGGGAGAGGAACAGATACGCAGTATTTT
TRBV4-1	16	-	TRBJ2-5	few	CASSQVLATRGETQYF	TGCGCCAGCAGCCAAGTATTAGCGACAAGGGGGGAGACCCAGTACTTC
TRBV19	19	TRBD2	TRBJ2-7	few	CASSIKLAEAWRGSYEQYF	TGTGCCAGTAGTATCAAACTAGCGGAGGCGTGGAGGGGTTCCTACGAGCAGTACTTC
TRBV19	17	-	TRBJ2-2	-	CASSIARTLANTGELFF	TGTGCCAGTAGTATAGCCAGGACACTCGCGAACACCGGGGAGCTGTTTTTT
TRBV11-2	17	-	TRBJ1-4	-	CASSLGGEAATNEKLFF	TGTGCCAGCAGCTTGGGGGGGGAGGCAGCAACTAATGAAAAACTGTTTTTT
TRBV7-9	16	-	TRBJ2-2	many	CASSLFDYKIGRELFF	TGTGCCAGCAGCTTATTCGACTACAAGATTGGACGGGAGCTGTTTTTT
TRBV4-3	14	-	TRBJ1-2	-	CASSRSGGNYGYTF	TGCGCCAGCAGTCGCAGCGGGGGGAACTATGGCTACACCTTC
TRBV19	15	-	TRBJ1-2	-	CASSILDTDNYGYTF	TGTGCCAGTAGTATATTGGACACAGATAACTATGGCTACACCTTC
TRBV4-1	12	-	TRBJ2-1	many	CASSPSYNEQFF	TGCGCCAGCAGCCCCTCCTACAATGAGCAGTTCTTC
TRBV7-9	15	-	TRBJ2-3	-	CASSPPSGYTDTQYF	TGTGCCAGCAGCCCCCCATCGGGATACACAGATACGCAGTATTTT
TRBV7-6	14	-	TRBJ1-6	-	CASSFRVMDSPLHF	TGTGCCAGCAGCTTCAGGGTGATGGATTCACCCCTCCACTTT
TRBV6-1	13	TRBD1	TRBJ1-1	-	CASSRTGPTEAFF	TGTGCCAGCAGTCGGACAGGGCCTACTGAAGCTTTCTTT
TRBV19	14	-	TRBJ2-3	-	CASSISSGVRTQYF	TGTGCCAGTAGTATATCCTCAGGGGTGCGTACGCAGTATTTT